This T cell receptor beta chain was found in a study of radiation and T cells in renal cell carcinoma. Findings and caveats of the study: Top tumor clonotypes rose in blood 2 weeks post-radiation, then contracted.

Here immunoSEQ multiplex PCR was the method, and the copy in TCRdb shows in-frame clones only, minus some. The data hold 94,000 or so clones, with 65% to 85% observed a single time. Specified time point: baseline pretreatment blood. Treatment described: 15 Gy SBRT to primary tumor, nephrectomy 4 weeks later. The tumor was a clear cell renal cell carcinoma. There are 15 residues in the CDR3. CDR1 and CDR2 (germline): MNHEY, SVGAGI. Trimming took off 2 bases at V and 6 bases at J, with 13 bases between the two ends. This clone was detected a few times. The antigen is not known. The clonotype was recovered from a man in his sixties with renal cell carcinoma. The starting material was blood, obtained from a patient whose treatment included radiotherapy and nephrectomy. The chain links TRBV6-5 to TRBJ2-2, with D perhaps TRBD2 (6 bases). CDR3 coding DNA: TGTGCCAGCAGTTACACCCCTACGGGGGCCGGGGAGCTGTTTTTT. The encoded protein is CASSYTPTGAGELFF.